This T cell receptor (beta chain) appears in the sequencing data of a study of cytomegalovirus exposure and HLA in healthy donors. In the PCR, 60 Vbeta and 13 Jbeta primers were used. Using immunoSEQ multiplex PCR, the repertoire was profiled, and TCRdb retains in-frame clones only, with some absent. The sample holds fewer than 250,000 clones; approximately 83% are singletons and the top ten take 10%. Overall study findings and caveats: The authors later found HLA-associated TCR beta chains more clonally expanded than equally common others. Earlier results showed most TCR beta V segments being productive about 87% or about 30% of the time. Analysis was carried out at a later point, and it linked a missense DCLRE1C variant to TCR beta V- and J-gene trimming.

From germline, CDR1 is MDHEN and CDR2 SYDVKM. V was clipped by 5 bases and J by 7 bases, with 12 bases between them. The CDR3 is made up of 13 amino acids. In regard to this clone: What it recognizes is unknown.

Sequencing was performed on PBMCs. The sequence was obtained from a woman aged 45-65 years in good health and CMV-seropositive. This chain connects TRBV28 to TRBJ1-5; tentative D call: TRBD1 (6 bases). This CDR3 is CASSPDRKQPQHF. In DNA form, the CDR3 reads TGTGCCAGCAGTCCCGACAGGAAACAGCCCCAGCATTTT.